The 8 T cell receptor beta chains in this list originate from one sample, sequenced in a study of T cells in localized non-small cell lung cancer. Sequenced by immunoSEQ multiplex PCR; TCRdb stores in-frame clones only, minus some. The table lists 15,000 to 25,000 clones, 70% to 90% of them singletons. The sample was peripheral blood, taken before any cancer treatment. Every receptor here comes from a man aged 40 to 70 with stage I lung adenocarcinoma.

V usage is TRBV27 and J usage is TRBJ2-1; 7 bases match TRBD1. The J segment lost 7 bases and the V segment lost 4 bases, leaving 10 bases of the junction unmatched. The germline CDR1 and CDR2 sequences are MNHEY and SMNVEV (reference sequence). This CDR3 spans 15 amino acids. CDR3 nucleotides: TGTGCCAGCAGTTGGGGACAGAGATTACAGAATGAGCAGTTCTTC. Translated, it gives CASSWGQRLQNEQFF.

This clone has only one observation. This rearrangement joins TRBV20-1 to TRBJ2-3; D gene unclear. V shed 3 bases and J shed 6 bases, with 7 bases lying between them. Per germline, CDR1 DFQATT and CDR2 SNEGSKA (reference sequence). The CDR3 totals 11 residues. The CDR3 here is CSASQQDTQYF. In nucleotides, the CDR3 is TGCAGTGCTAGCCAGCAGGATACGCAGTATTTT.

The chain links TRBV19 to TRBJ1-2; TRBD1 is a possible D gene (5 bases). V lost 5 bases and J lost 4, with 14 bases in between. CDR1 LNHDA and CDR2 SQIVND come from the germline V gene (reference sequence). The CDR3 spans 14 residues. The CDR3 sequence: CASSGQGISYGYTF. CDR3 DNA: TGTGCCAGTAGTGGCCAGGGAATATCCTATGGCTACACCTTC.

The chain is built from TRBV5-1 and TRBJ1-1; 10 positions match TRBD1. The CDR3 consists of 14 residues. V was pared by 4 bases and J by 5 bases, with 5 bases of the junction left unmatched. Germline-derived CDR1 and CDR2 are SGHRS and YFSETQ. The chain's CDR3 is CASSPGGQGTEAFF. The CDR3 coding sequence is TGCGCCAGCAGCCCGGGGGGACAGGGGACTGAAGCTTTCTTT.

The chain links TRBV14 to TRBJ2-1, with 9 nucleotides matching TRBD2. Germline lookup yields CDR1 SGHDN and CDR2 FVKESK. This CDR3 region has 17 residues. Trimming at V came to 5 bases and at J to 6 bases, leaving 14 bases not matched to a gene. The CDR3 sequence is CASSIRPSGLAANEQFF. As DNA, the CDR3 is TGTGCCAGCAGCATCCGCCCGTCGGGACTAGCAGCCAATGAGCAGTTCTTC.

The chain joins TRBV15 to TRBJ1-4, with 8 bases lining up with TRBD1. The germline V gene encodes CDR1 LNHNV and CDR2 YYDKDF (reference sequence). The CDR3 extends over 14 amino acids. J lost 5 bases, V lost 1 base, and 0 bases had no gene match. The CDR3 protein is CATSRGQGNEKLFF. CDR3 bases: TGTGCCACCAGCAGAGGACAGGGGAATGAAAAACTGTTTTTT. Filled out from reference TRBV15 and TRBJ1-4, the complete variable domain reads DAMVIQNPRYQVTQFGKPVTLSCSQTLNHNVMYWYQQKSSQAPKLLFHYYDKDFNNEADTPDNFQSRRPNTSFCFLDIRSPGLGDTAMYLCATSRGQGNEKLFFGSGTQLSVL.

The rearrangement joins TRBV5-8 to TRBJ1-3, with 8 bases that match TRBD1. Germline V gives CDR1 SGHTS, CDR2 YDEGEE. There are 14 residues in the CDR3. V lost 4 bases, J lost 1 base, and 1 base stayed unmatched. CDR3 in amino acids: CASSGQGSGNTIYF. CDR3 bases: TGTGCCAGCAGCGGACAGGGATCTGGAAACACCATATATTTT.

The V and J genes are TRBV15 and TRBJ1-2; D may be TRBD1 (6 bases). This CDR3 contains 13 residues. The germline CDR1 and CDR2 sequences are LNHNV and YYDKDF (reference sequence). The V and J ends lost 7 bases and 10 bases respectively, with 19 bases between them. The CDR3 DNA is TGTGCCACCAACACGGGACACCAGCATGACTACACCTTC. As protein: CATNTGHQHDYTF.